These 5 T cell receptor beta chains came from one sample sequenced in a study of OX40 agonist ivuxolimab in advanced cancers. Assay: immunoSEQ multiplex PCR; the TCRdb copy retains only in-frame clones and omits some. The data show about 35,000 clones, about 90% seen once. This specimen was CD4+ or CD8+ T cells sorted from blood, taken in a trial of the OX40 agonist ivuxolimab. The receptor source for this set is an adult with an advanced solid tumor such as melanoma, head and neck, liver or kidney cancer.

The chain carries TRBV7-2 and TRBJ1-2; D is perhaps TRBD1 (5 bases). The CDR3 consists of 14 residues. V dropped 2 bases and J dropped 3 bases, with 10 bases sitting between them. The germline V gene has CDR1 SGHTA and CDR2 FQGNSA. Here the CDR3 reads CASSLPGRDYGYTF. The CDR3 DNA reads as TGTGCCAGCAGCTTACCCGGCAGGGACTATGGCTACACCTTC.

This rearrangement joins TRBV27 to TRBJ2-5; D might be TRBD2 (5 bases). The CDR3 covers 16 residues. Germline V gene lookup returns CDR1 MNHEY and CDR2 SMNVEV (reference sequence). V was clipped by 2 bases and J by 5 bases, with 18 bases between them. The CDR3 nucleotides read TGTGCCAGCAGTTTAAACCCCTCCGACCGAGGGGAGACCCAGTACTTC. It encodes CASSLNPSDRGETQYF.

CDR3 in amino acids: CAISEGGSFYEQFF. The CDR3 DNA reads as TGTGCCATCAGTGAAGGTGGGAGTTTCTATGAGCAGTTCTTC. The rearrangement links TRBV10-3 to TRBJ2-1; a weak D match, TRBD2 (5 bases). Germline loops: CDR1 ENHRY, CDR2 SYGVKD. There are 14 residues in the CDR3. Trimming pared 3 bases from V and 8 bases from J, leaving 14 bases between.

V and J are TRBV7-8 and TRBJ2-7; D might be TRBD1 or TRBD2, each matching 6 bases. The CDR3 extends over 16 amino acids. CDR1 is SGHVS and CDR2 is FQNEAQ in the germline V gene. Trimming pared 6 bases from V and 5 bases from J, leaving 23 bases between. The CDR3 region is CASRGSGGGGWDEQYF. The CDR3, as DNA: TGTGCCAGCAGGGGATCCGGGGGCGGAGGGTGGGACGAGCAGTACTTC. Complete variable domain (other parts from reference TRBV7-8 and TRBJ2-7): GAGVSQSPRYKVAKRGQDVALRCDPISGHVSLFWYQQALGQGPEFLTYFQNEAQLDKSGLPSDRFFAERPEGSVSTLKIQRTQQEDSAVYLCASRGSGGGGWDEQYFGPGTRLTVT.

The CDR3 here is CASSTGTGRDSYEQYF. The DNA of the CDR3 is TGTGCCAGCAGCACCGGGACAGGGCGCGACTCCTACGAGCAGTACTTC. This chain connects TRBV6-6 to TRBJ2-7, with 9 bases matching TRBD1. CDR3 length equals 16 residues. Germline assignment: CDR1 MNHNY and CDR2 SVGAGI (reference sequence). V dropped 6 bases and J dropped 0; count of bases not matched to a gene: 9.